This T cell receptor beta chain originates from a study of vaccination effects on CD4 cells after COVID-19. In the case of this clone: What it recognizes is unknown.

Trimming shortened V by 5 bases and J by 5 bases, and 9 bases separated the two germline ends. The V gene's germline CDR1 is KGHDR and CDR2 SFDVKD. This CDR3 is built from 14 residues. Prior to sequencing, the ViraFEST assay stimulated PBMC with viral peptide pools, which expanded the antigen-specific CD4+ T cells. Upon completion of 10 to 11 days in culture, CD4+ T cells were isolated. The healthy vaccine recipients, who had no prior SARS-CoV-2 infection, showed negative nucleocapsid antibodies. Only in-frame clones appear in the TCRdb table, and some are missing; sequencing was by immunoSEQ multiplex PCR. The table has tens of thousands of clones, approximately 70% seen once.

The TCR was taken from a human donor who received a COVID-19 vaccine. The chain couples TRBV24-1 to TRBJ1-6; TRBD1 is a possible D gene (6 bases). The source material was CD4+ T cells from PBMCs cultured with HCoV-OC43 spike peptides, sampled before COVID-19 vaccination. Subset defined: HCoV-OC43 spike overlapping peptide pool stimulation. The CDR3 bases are TGTGCCACCAGTGCACAGGGTGATAATTCACCCCTCCACTTT. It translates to CATSAQGDNSPLHF.